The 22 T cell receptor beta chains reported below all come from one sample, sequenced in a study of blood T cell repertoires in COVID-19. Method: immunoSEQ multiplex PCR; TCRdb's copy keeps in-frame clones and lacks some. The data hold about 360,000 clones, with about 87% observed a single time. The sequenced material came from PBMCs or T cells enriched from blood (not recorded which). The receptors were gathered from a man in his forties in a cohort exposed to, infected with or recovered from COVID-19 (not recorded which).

The CDR3 is CASSQDAGSGNTIYF. The CDR3 nucleotides are TGCGCCAGCAGCCAAGACGCAGGCTCTGGAAACACCATATATTTT. V gene TRBV4-1 combines with J gene TRBJ1-3, with D unresolved. Trimming pared 0 bases from V and 0 bases from J, leaving 6 bases between. This CDR3 comprises 15 residues. Germline V gene data show CDR1 as MGHRA and CDR2 as YSYEKL.

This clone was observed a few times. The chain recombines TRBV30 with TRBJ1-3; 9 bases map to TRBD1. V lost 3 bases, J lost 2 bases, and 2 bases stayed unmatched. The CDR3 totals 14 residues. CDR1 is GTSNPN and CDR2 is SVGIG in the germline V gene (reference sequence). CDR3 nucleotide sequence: TGTGCCTGGAGCAGGGACAGGGCTGGAAACACCATATATTTT. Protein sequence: CAWSRDRAGNTIYF.

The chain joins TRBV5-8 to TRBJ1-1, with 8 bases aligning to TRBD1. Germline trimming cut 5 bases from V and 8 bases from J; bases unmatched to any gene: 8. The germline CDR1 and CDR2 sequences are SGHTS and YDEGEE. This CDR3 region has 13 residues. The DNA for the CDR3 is TGTGCCAGCAGTCCATGGACAGGGCAGGAAGCTTTCTTT. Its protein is CASSPWTGQEAFF.

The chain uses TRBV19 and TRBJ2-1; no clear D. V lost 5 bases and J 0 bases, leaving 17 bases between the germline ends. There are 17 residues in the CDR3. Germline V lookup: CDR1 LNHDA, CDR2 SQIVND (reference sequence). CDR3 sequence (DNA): TGTGCCAGTAGTTTAACCTACTCCGTTACCTCCTACAATGAGCAGTTCTTC. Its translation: CASSLTYSVTSYNEQFF. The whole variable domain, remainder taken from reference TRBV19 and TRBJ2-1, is DGGITQSPKYLFRKEGQNVTLSCEQNLNHDAMYWYRQDPGQGLRLIYYSQIVNDFQKGDIAEGYSVSREKKESFPLTVTSAQKNPTAFYLCASSLTYSVTSYNEQFFGPGTRLTVL.

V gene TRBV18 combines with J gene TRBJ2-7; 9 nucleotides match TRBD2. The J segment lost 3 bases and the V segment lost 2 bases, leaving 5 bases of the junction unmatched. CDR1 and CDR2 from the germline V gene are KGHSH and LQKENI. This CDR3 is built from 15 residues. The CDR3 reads CASSPTLAGLYEQYF. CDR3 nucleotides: TGTGCCAGCTCACCAACACTAGCGGGCCTCTACGAGCAGTACTTC.

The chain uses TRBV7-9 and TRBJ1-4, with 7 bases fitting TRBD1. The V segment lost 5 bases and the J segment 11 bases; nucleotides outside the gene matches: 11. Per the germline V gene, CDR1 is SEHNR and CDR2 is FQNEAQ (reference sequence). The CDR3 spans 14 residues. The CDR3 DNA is TGTGCCAGCAGCCCCAGACAGGGCTCAAAGAAACTGTTTTTT. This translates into CASSPRQGSKKLFF.

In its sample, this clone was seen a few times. The CDR3 loop is CASRSGYNEQFF. In DNA form, the CDR3 reads TGTGCCAGCAGGAGCGGGTACAATGAGCAGTTCTTC. The gene calls are TRBV6-5 and TRBJ2-1; maybe TRBD2 (6 bases). Germline CDR1 is MNHEY and CDR2 is SVGAGI. The CDR3 covers 12 residues. Between the trimmed V and J ends, which lost 6 bases and 4 bases, there was a span of 7 bases.

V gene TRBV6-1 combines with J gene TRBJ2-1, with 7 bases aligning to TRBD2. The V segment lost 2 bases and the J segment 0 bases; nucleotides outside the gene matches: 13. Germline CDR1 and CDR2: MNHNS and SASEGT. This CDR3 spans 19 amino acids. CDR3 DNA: TGTGCCAGCAGTGAACGGCAAGAGGGCGGGAGATTCTCCTACAATGAGCAGTTCTTC. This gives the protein CASSERQEGGRFSYNEQFF.

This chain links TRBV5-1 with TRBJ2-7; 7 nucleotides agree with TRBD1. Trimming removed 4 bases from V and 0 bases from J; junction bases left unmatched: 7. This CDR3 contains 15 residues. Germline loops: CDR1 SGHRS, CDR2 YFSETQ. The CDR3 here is CASSADRVDSYEQYF. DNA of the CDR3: TGCGCCAGCAGCGCCGACAGGGTAGACTCCTACGAGCAGTACTTC.

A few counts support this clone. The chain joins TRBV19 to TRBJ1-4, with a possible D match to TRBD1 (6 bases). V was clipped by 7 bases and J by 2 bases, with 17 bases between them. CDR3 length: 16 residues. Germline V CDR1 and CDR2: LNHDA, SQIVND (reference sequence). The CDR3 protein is CASTLQGSRTNEKLFF. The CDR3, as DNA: TGTGCCAGTACCCTGCAGGGGAGCCGGACTAATGAAAAACTGTTTTTT.

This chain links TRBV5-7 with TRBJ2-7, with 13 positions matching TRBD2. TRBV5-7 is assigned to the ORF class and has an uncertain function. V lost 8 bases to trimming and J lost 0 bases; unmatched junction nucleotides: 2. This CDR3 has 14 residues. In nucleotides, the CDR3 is TGTGCCAGTGGGACTAGCGGGAACTCCTACGAGCAGTACTTC. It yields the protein CASGTSGNSYEQYF.

CDR3 bases: TGTGCCACTAGGACAGTAGACACTGAAGCTTTCTTT. It encodes CATRTVDTEAFF. V gene TRBV6-5 combines with J gene TRBJ1-1; D is possibly TRBD1 (6 bases). From germline, CDR1 is MNHEY and CDR2 SVGAGI. Trimming stripped 10 bases from V and 3 bases from J, with 12 bases between. The CDR3 runs to 12 residues.

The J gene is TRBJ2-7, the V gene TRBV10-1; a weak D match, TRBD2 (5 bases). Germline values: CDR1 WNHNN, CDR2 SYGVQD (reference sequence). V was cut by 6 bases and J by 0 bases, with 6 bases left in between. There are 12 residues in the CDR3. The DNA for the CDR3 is TGCGCCAGCAGCAGCGGCTCCTACGAGCAGTACTTC. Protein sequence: CASSSGSYEQYF.

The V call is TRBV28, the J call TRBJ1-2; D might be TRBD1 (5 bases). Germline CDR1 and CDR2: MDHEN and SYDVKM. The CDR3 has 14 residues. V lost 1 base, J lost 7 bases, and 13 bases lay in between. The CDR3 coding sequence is TGTGCCAGCAGTTTATTCGGACAACTCCGTGGCTACACCTTC. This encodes CASSLFGQLRGYTF.

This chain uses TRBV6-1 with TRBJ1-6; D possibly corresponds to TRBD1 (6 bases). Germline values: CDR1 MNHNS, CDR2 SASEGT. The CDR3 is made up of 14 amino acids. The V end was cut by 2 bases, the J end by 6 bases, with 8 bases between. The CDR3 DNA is TGTGCCAGCAGTGAAACAGGGCGTAATTCACCCCTCCACTTT. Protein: CASSETGRNSPLHF.

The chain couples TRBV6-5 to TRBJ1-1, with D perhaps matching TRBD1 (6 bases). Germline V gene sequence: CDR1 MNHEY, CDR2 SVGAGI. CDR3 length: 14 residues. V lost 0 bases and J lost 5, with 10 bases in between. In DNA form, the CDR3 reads TGTGCCAGCAGTTACTCGCCCGGACAGACTGAAGCTTTCTTT. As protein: CASSYSPGQTEAFF.

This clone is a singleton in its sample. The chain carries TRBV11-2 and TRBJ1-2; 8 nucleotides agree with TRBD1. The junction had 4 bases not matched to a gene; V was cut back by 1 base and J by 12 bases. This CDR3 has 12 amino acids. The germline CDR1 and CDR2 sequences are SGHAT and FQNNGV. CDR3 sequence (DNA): TGTGCCAGCAGCTTAGTCAGGGGGCCTCACACCTTC. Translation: CASSLVRGPHTF.

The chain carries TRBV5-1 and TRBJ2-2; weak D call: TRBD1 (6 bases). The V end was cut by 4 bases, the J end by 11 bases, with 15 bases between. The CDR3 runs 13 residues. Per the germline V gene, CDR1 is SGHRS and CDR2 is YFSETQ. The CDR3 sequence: CASSTQGGGELFF. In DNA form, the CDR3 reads TGCGCCAGCAGCACCCAGGGTGGGGGCGAGCTGTTTTTT.

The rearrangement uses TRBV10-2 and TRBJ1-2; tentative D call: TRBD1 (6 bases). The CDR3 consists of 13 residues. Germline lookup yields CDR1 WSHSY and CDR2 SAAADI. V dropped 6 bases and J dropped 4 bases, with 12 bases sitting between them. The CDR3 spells CASRTAGAYGYTF. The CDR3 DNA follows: TGCGCCAGCAGGACGGCAGGGGCCTATGGCTACACCTTC.

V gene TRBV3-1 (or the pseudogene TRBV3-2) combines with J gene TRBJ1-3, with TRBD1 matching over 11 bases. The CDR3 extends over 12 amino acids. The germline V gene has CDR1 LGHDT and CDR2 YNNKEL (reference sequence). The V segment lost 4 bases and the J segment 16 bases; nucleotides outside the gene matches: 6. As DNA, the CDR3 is TGTGCCAGCAGCCCGGGGACAGGGGGATTTTATTTT. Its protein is CASSPGTGGFYF.

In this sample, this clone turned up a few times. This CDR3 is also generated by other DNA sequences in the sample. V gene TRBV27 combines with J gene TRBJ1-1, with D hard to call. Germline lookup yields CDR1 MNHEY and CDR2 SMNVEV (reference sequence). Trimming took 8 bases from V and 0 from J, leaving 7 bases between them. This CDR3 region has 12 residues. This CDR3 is CASGRLNTEAFF. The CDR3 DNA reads TGTGCCAGCGGGAGATTGAACACTGAAGCTTTCTTT.

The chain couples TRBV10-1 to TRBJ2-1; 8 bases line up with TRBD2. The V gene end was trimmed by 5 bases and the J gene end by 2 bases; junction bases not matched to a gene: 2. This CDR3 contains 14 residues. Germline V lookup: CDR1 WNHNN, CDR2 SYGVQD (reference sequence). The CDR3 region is CASSKREPYNEQFF. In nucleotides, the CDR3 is TGCGCCAGCAGTAAGCGGGAGCCCTACAATGAGCAGTTCTTC.